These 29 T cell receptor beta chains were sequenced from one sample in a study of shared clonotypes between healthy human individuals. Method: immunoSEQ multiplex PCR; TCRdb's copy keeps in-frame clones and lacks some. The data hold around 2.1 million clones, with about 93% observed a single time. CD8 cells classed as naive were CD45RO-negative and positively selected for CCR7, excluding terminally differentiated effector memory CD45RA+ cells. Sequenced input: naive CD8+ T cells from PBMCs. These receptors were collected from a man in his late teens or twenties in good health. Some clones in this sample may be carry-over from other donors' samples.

The CDR3: CASSYGSSYGEQYF. The CDR3 DNA reads as TGTGCCAGCAGTTACGGAAGTAGCTACGGCGAGCAGTACTTC. V gene TRBV6-5 combines with J gene TRBJ2-7; D unresolved. CDR1 MNHEY and CDR2 SVGAGI come from the germline V gene. Trimming cost V 2 bases and J 6 bases, with 14 bases left between them. This CDR3 is 14 amino acids long.

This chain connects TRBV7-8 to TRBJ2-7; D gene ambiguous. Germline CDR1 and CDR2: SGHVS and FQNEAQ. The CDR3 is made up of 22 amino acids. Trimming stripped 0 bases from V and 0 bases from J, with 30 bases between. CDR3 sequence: CASSLAFVGFAEPKAVSYEQYF. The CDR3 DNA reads TGTGCCAGCAGCTTAGCATTCGTGGGGTTTGCTGAGCCAAAAGCCGTCTCCTACGAGCAGTACTTC. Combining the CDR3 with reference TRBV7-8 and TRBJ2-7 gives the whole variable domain GAGVSQSPRYKVAKRGQDVALRCDPISGHVSLFWYQQALGQGPEFLTYFQNEAQLDKSGLPSDRFFAERPEGSVSTLKIQRTQQEDSAVYLCASSLAFVGFAEPKAVSYEQYFGPGTRLTVT.

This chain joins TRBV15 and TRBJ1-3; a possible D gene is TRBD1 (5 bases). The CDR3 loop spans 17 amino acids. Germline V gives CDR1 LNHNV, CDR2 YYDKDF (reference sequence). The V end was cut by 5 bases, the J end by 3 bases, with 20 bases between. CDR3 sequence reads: CATSDPLTEGLGNTIYF. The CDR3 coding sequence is TGTGCCACCAGCGACCCTTTGACGGAGGGGCTTGGAAACACCATATATTTT.

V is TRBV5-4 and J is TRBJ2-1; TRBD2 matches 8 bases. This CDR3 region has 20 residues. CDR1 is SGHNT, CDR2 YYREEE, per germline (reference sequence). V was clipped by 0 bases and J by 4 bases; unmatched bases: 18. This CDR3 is CASSLVGERELLVGYNEQFF. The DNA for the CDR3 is TGTGCCAGCAGCTTGGTCGGCGAGCGGGAGTTATTAGTTGGGTACAATGAGCAGTTCTTC.

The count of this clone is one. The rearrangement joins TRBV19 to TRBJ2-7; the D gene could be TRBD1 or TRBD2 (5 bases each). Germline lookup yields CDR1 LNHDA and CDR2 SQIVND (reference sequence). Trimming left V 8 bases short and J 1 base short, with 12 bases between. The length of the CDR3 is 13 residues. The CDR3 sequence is CASGGPRSYEQYF. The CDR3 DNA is TGTGCCAGTGGGGGACCGCGGTCCTACGAGCAGTACTTC.

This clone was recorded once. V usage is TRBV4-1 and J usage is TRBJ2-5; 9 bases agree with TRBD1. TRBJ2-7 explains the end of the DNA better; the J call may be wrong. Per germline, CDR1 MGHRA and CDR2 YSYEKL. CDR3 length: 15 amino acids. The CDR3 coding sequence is TGCGCCAGCAGCCAAGATCGGGGACAGGGTTACGAGCAGTACTTC. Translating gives CASSQDRGQGYEQYF.

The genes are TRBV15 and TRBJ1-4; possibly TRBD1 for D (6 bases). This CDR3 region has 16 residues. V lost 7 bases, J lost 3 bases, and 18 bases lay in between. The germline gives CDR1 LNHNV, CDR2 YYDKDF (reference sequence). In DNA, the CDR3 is TGTGCCACCAACCAAAGACGGGGGCCGGCTAATGAAAAACTGTTTTTT. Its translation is CATNQRRGPANEKLFF.

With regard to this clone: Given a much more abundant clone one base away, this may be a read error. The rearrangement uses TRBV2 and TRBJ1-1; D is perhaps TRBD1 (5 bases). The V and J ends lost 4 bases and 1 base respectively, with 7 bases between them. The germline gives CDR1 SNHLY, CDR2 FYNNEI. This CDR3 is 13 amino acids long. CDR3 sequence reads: CASSVGGNTEAFF. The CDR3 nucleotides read TGTGCCAGCAGTGTCGGGGGGAACACTGAAGCTTTCTTT.

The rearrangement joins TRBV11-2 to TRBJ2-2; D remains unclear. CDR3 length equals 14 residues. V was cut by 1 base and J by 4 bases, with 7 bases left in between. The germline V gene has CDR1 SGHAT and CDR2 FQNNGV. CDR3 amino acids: CASSLVGFTGELFF. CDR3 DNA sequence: TGTGCCAGCAGCTTAGTGGGTTTCACCGGGGAGCTGTTTTTT. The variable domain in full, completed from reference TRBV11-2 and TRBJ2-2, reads EAGVAQSPRYKIIEKRQSVAFWCNPISGHATLYWYQQILGQGPKLLIQFQNNGVVDDSQLPKDRFSAERLKGVDSTLKIQPAKLEDSAVYLCASSLVGFTGELFFGEGSRLTVL.

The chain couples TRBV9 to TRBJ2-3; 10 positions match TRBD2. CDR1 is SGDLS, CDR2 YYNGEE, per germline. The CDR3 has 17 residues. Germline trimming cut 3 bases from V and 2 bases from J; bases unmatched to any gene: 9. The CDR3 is CASSATAGTSVTDTQYF. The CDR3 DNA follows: TGTGCCAGCAGCGCTACTGCCGGGACTAGCGTCACAGATACGCAGTATTTT.

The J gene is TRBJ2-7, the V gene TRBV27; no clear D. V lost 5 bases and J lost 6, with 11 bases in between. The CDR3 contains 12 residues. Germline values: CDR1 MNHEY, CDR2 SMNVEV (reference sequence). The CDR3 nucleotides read TGTGCCAGCAGTGTGCCAGGCGGCGAGCAGTACTTC. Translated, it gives CASSVPGGEQYF.

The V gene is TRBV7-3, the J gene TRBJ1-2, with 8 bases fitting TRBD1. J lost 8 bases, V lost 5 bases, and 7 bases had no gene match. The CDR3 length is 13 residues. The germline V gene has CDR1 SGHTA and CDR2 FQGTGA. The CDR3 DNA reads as TGTGCCAGCAGCCTGGACAGGGCTGGCGGCTACACCTTC. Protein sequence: CASSLDRAGGYTF.

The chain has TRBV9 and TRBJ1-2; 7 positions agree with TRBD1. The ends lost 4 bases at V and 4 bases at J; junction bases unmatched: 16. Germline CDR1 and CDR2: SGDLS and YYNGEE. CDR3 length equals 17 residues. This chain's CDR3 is CASSPGGGADWVYGYTF. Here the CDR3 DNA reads TGTGCCAGCAGCCCAGGGGGAGGGGCCGATTGGGTCTATGGCTACACCTTC.

This chain's CDR3 is CAWSGQIISYGYTF. The CDR3 nucleotides read TGTGCCTGGAGTGGGCAGATCATTTCCTATGGCTACACCTTC. The chain couples TRBV30 to TRBJ1-2; the D is unclear. Trimming took off 1 base at V and 4 bases at J, with 13 bases between the two ends. CDR3 size: 14 residues. Germline lookup yields CDR1 GTSNPN and CDR2 SVGIG (reference sequence).

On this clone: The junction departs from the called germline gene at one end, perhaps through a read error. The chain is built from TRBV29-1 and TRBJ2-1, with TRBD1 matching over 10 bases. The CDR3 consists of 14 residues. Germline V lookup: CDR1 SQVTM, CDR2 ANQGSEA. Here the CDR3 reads CSIDRGRYYNEQFF. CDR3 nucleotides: TGCAGCATTGACAGGGGGCGATATTACAATGAGCAGTTCTTC.

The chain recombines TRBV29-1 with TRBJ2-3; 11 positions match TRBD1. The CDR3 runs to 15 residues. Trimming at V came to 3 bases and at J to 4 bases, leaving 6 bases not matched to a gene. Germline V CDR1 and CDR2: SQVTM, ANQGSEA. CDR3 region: CSVDPGTGGADTQYF. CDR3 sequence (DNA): TGCAGCGTTGATCCCGGGACAGGGGGAGCAGATACGCAGTATTTT.

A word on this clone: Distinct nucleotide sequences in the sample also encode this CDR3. CDR3 in amino acids: CASSYSQGNYGYTF. The CDR3, as DNA: TGTGCCAGCAGTTACTCACAGGGGAACTATGGCTACACCTTC. This chain joins TRBV6-5 and TRBJ1-2; 7 nucleotides agree with TRBD1. This CDR3 comprises 14 residues. The ends lost 0 bases at V and 2 bases at J; junction bases unmatched: 0. The germline V gene encodes CDR1 MNHEY and CDR2 SVGAGI.

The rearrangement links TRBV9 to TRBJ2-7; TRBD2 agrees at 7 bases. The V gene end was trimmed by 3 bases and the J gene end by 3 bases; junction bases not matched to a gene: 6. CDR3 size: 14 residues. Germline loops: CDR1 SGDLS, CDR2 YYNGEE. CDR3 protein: CASSGTGTNYEQYF. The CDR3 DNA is TGTGCCAGCAGCGGGACCGGGACTAACTACGAGCAGTACTTC.

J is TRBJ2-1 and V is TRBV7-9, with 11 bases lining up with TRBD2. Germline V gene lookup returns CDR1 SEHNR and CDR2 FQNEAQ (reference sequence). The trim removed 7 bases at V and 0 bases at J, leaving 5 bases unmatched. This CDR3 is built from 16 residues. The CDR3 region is CASMGLAVTSYNEQFF. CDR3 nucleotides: TGTGCCAGCATGGGACTAGCGGTAACCTCCTACAATGAGCAGTTCTTC. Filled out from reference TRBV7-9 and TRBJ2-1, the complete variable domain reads DTGVSQNPRHKITKRGQNVTFRCDPISEHNRLYWYRQTLGQGPEFLTYFQNEAQLEKSRLLSDRFSAERPKGSFSTLEIQRTEQGDSAMYLCASMGLAVTSYNEQFFGPGTRLTVL.

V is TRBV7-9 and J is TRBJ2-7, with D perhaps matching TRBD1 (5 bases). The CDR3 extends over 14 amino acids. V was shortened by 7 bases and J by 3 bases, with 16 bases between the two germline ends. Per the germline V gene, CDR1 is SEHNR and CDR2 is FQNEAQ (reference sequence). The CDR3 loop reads CASTLPGLHYEQYF. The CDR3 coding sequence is TGTGCCAGCACTCTGCCAGGGCTCCACTACGAGCAGTACTTC.

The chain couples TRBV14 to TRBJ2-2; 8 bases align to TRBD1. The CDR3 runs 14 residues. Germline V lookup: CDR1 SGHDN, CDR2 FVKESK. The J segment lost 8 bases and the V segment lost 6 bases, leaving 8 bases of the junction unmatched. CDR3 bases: TGTGCCAGCAGACCGGACAGGGTCAGAGGGGAGCTGTTTTTT. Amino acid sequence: CASRPDRVRGELFF.

DNA of the CDR3: TGTGCCAGCAGCTTGGGGGGCGAGCCCCAGCATTTT. Protein product: CASSLGGEPQHF. This chain joins TRBV7-2 and TRBJ1-5, with D possibly matching TRBD1 (6 bases). Germline V CDR1 and CDR2: SGHTA, FQGNSA. The CDR3 runs 12 residues. Between the trimmed V and J ends, which lost 3 bases and 8 bases, there was a span of 8 bases.

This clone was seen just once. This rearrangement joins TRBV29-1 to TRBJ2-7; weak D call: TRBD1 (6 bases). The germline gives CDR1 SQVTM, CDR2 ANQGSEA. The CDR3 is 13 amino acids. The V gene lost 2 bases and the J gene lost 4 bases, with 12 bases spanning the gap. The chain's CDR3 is CSVESGQGYEQYF. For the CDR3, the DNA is TGCAGCGTTGAAAGTGGTCAGGGGTACGAGCAGTACTTC.

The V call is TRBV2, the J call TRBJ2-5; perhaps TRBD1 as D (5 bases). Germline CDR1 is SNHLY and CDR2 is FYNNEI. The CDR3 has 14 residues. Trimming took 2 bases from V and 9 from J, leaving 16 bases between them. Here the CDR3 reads CASSERGPPRAQYF. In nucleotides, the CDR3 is TGTGCCAGCAGTGAAAGGGGCCCCCCAAGGGCCCAGTACTTC.

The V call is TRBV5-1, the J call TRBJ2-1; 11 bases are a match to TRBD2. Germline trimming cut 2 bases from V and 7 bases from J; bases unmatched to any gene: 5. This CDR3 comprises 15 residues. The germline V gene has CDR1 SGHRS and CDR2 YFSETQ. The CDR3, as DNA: TGCGCCAGCAGCTTACTAGCGGGAGTTCGGAATGAGCAGTTCTTC. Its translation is CASSLLAGVRNEQFF.

The CDR3 region is CASSLLLGQGHYGYTF. The CDR3 DNA follows: TGTGCCAGCAGTCTTCTTTTAGGACAGGGCCACTATGGCTACACCTTC. This chain uses TRBV27 with TRBJ1-2, with 8 nucleotides matching TRBD1. CDR3 size: 16 residues. Trimming at V came to 5 bases and at J to 3 bases, leaving 11 bases not matched to a gene. Germline V gene sequence: CDR1 MNHEY, CDR2 SMNVEV (reference sequence).

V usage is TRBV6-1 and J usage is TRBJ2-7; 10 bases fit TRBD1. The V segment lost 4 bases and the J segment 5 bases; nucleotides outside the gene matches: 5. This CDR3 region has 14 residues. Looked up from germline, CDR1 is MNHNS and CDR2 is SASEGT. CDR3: CASSGWTGGDEQYF. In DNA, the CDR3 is TGTGCCAGCAGTGGTTGGACAGGGGGGGACGAGCAGTACTTC.

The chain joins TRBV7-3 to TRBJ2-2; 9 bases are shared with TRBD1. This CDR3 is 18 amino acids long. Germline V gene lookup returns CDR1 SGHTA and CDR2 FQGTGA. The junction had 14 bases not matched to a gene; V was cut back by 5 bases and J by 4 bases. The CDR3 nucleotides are TGTGCCAGCAGCCTCACTACAGGGGGCGGATGGGGCACCGGGGAGCTGTTTTTT. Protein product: CASSLTTGGGWGTGELFF.

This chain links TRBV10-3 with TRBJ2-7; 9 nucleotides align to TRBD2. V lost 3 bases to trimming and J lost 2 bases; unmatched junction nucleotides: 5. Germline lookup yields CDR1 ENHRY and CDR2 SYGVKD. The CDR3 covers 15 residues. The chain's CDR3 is CAISDPSGITYEQYF. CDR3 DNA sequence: TGTGCCATCAGTGATCCTAGCGGGATCACCTACGAGCAGTACTTC.